This T cell receptor (beta chain) was sequenced in a study of cytomegalovirus exposure and HLA in healthy donors (dated by TCRdb to 2016 to 2017). Describing the broader study: An earlier analysis of under 600 of the donors reported about 250 Gb of sequence data and 117 million unique TCR beta sequences from roughly 180 million T cells. Rather than drawing on any new phenotypic data, the later analysis identified candidate immune exposures from TCR beta sequences and the way those sequences occurred across donors. Across around 400 genotyped donors of the cohort, an average of about 200,000 unique TCR beta nucleotide sequences per donor were sequenced, and 15% to 20% of those sequences were non-productive. The study aimed to test whether cataloging public T cell receptors could reveal signatures of past pathogen exposure. Typing coverage varied by locus: 629-630 donors for A, B, C, DRB1 and DQB1; more than 500 for DQA1; more than 600 for DPA1; roughly 470 for DPB1. In an earlier analysis of 550 to 700 of the donors, high-throughput TCR beta sequencing was used to judge whether each TCR beta V gene segment behaved as functional or pseudogenic. Among the approximately 400 genotyped donors, around 81% belonged to the genetic ancestry cluster associated with self-reported Caucasian donors. The T cell repertoires of around 670 subjects were profiled by immunosequencing and related to cytomegalovirus serostatus. Class I and class II HLA loci were covered by the typing at four-digit resolution. Five DR-DQ haplotypes were treated as single units for association and clustering because of strong linkage in the cohort. Around 300 gigabases of sequencing data and approximately 85 million unique TCR sequences were included in an early release covering about 700 HLA-typed donors. All discovery cohort repertoires had been generated on a single sequencing platform. In a later genetic analysis, genome-wide SNP genotypes for 398 of the 666 donors were used, and that subset was treated as a discovery cohort. To predict cytomegalovirus infection status, the study brought together high-throughput TCR immunosequencing, statistical association of individual TCRs with disease status, and machine learning. A later analysis re-examined previously published TCR beta repertoires from roughly 650 donors and added high-resolution HLA genotyping to investigate patterns of TCR occurrence. Besides the first cohort of around 700 subjects, a separate validation cohort made up of roughly 130 different subjects was used. Donor age, sex, ethnicity and CMV serostatus were compiled alongside the repertoire data. Paper-wide results and their limitations: Because counts were too low, seventeen rarely observed V segments, including chromosome 9 orphons, were left out of the earlier analysis of some 600 of the donors. The study gave a list of some 150 TCR beta chains associated with cytomegalovirus. The authors suggested that the approach could potentially be extended to other disease states and immunological phenotypes. A later genetic analysis reported fewer N-insertions in productive TCRs among donors in an Asian-associated ancestry cluster than the roughly 620-donor mean. In a later analysis, 16,951 TCR beta sequences were associated with specific HLA alleles at a false discovery rate of 0.05. While some public TCRs were present in many individuals, most TCR sequences turned up only very rarely across donors. Correlated functional status among segregating V segments might reflect linkage disequilibrium, but an unknown experimental factor could not be ruled out. When HLA alleles, especially DR and DQ, strongly co-occurred, attributing TCR associations to individual alleles was difficult. An earlier analysis of approximately 600 of the donors showed that most TCR beta V segments appeared in productive rearrangements either about 87% or about 30% of the time, which broadly matched IMGT annotations. V-gene and J-gene trimming of TCR beta chains was associated with a missense DCLRE1C variant in a later genetic analysis, and the association was replicated in an independent cohort. In vitro tests confirmed that a few of the cytomegalovirus-associated TCR beta chains recognize cytomegalovirus antigens. The classifier was reported to diagnose cytomegalovirus status with high specificity and sensitivity in both the original cohort and the validation cohort. In a later analysis, TCR association rates were found to vary across HLA loci, with the most associated TCRs seen for DRB1 alleles and the fewest for HLA-C alleles. For the cohort, immune exposure information was limited to CMV serostatus. The 87-base-pair reads could not distinguish some IMGT-functional V segments, including TRBV6-2 and TRBV6-3, so those segments were excluded. A further reported finding was that TCR beta sequences accurately predicted the HLA-A and HLA-B alleles for most subjects in the first cohort. Only TCR beta chains were sequenced in this cohort, and the absence of alpha or paired-chain data limited detectable features. Because some donors lacked HLA typing at each locus, the association tests relied only on the typed subset. In a later analysis, most CMV-associated TCR beta chains were found to appear HLA-restricted, with HLA associations seemingly driven largely by CMV exposure. Several of the top co-occurrence clusters appeared to be linked to parvovirus B19, influenza, CMV and Epstein-Barr virus, according to a later analysis. The presence/absence analyses assumed that sequencing depth was roughly uniform across donors, and that assumption may not be true. In a later analysis, HLA-associated TCR beta chains were found to be more clonally expanded and to have lower generation probabilities than equally common non-associated chains. A cluster of highly shared sequence variants was judged likely to be a technical artifact of the sequencing pipeline.

Concerning this clone: It has no known antigen specificity. Base qualities are missing; no much larger clone stands one base away.

Library preparation was by the immunoSEQ multiplex PCR assay. For the multiplex PCR, a mixture combining 60 forward primers for TCR Vbeta segments and 13 reverse primers for TCR Jbeta segments was used. A multiplex PCR assay on genomic DNA amplified the CDR3 region of rearranged TCR beta genes. The amplified TCR beta libraries were sequenced on the Illumina HiSeq System as 87-base-pair reads. The authors processed their data as follows. In a later analysis, tens of millions of unique TCR beta chains were counted across the approximately 640 repertoires, and roughly 11 million of these chains were shared by at least two donors. A nearest-neighbor algorithm error-corrected the raw reads and collapsed the reads into unique sequences, merging closely related sequences to remove PCR and sequencing errors. Alignment of CDR3 sequences to IMGT reference sequences was used to assign V, D and J gene segments. Each retained sequence needed at least a six-nucleotide match to both a V gene segment and a J gene segment. Rearrangements were classified as productive when the CDR3 lacked stop codons and remained in frame with V and J, and all other rearrangements were classified as non-productive. Following IMGT convention, CDR3 was defined as the stretch from the second conserved V-encoded cysteine to the conserved J-encoded phenylalanine. The earlier analysis of roughly 590 of the donors excluded sequences that lacked an unambiguous match to a single V gene segment. An earlier analysis of 587 of the donors called V segments functional above 56.7% productive rearrangements and segregating when the between-donor standard deviation exceeded 5%. A statistical classification framework was built to diagnose cytomegalovirus status from the catalog of TCR beta chain sequences. In a later analysis, V and J genes were assigned by comparing TCR nucleotide sequences against IMGT/GENE-DB human TR gene sequences. Using the TCRdist pipeline, a later analysis assigned CDR3 sequences along with most-parsimonious VDJ recombination scenarios. In a later analysis, each TCR beta chain was defined by its CDR3 amino acid sequence together with its V-gene family, and reads without a unique V-gene family were excluded. In a later analysis, 450 to 600 highly shared, low-generation-probability nucleotide sequences were removed to address suspected cross-contamination and a sequencing artifact. For each public chain, a later analysis derived a clonal expansion index from normalized ranks of inferred template counts within each repertoire. In a later analysis, generation probabilities were computed using a VDJ recombination model fitted to out-of-frame rearrangements, and the results were checked against IGoR. Hypergeometric tests were used in a later analysis to score TCR-TCR, TCR-HLA and TCR-CMV co-occurrence, with a repertoire-size bias correction applied to the TCR pairs. A later analysis estimated false discovery rates by permuting HLA or CMV assignments 20 times. In a later analysis, co-occurring TCRs were grouped using DBSCAN, with TCRdist sequence similarity added in when clustering inside HLA-allele-positive subsets. For co-occurrence clustering, repertoires with fewer than 30,000 or more than 120,000 public chains were excluded, along with roughly 5 repertoires with anomalous nucleotide sharing. The source is immuneACCESS, and TCRdb retained only in-frame sequences with V and J called. Part of the clones is not carried over; for the studies checked, unresolved V genes explain less than half of this, and the remainder is unexplained. Clone size and the V and J calls come from that table; the DNA yielded D and trimming. The sample has over 120,000 clones on record, 65% to 80% of them singletons. The top ten hold 3.5% to 5% of the sample.

In total, 500 to 700 healthy bone marrow donors made up the cohort. At the time of sampling, all cohort members were nominally healthy, though unrecorded immune exposures were likely present. The donor was CMV seronegative and was included in the group of a few hundred seronegative cohort members. Every donor gave a peripheral blood sample, and the peripheral blood mononuclear cells from that sample were used for TCR beta sequencing. Genomic DNA extraction from the blood cell samples was performed with the Qiagen DNeasy Blood Extraction Kit. The germline V gene supplies CDR1 SGHTA and CDR2 FQGNSA. The V and J ends are trimmed by 3 bases and 0 bases, leaving 9 bases between them. CDR3 length: 15 amino acids, cysteine to phenylalanine. Only CDR3 DNA remains: 45 bases, in frame from the first base.

The sequence was obtained from a male donor in good health and CMV-seronegative. This receptor chain uses TRBV7-2 and TRBJ2-1; no D gene is confidently identified. Source material: PBMCs. The CDR3 amino acid sequence is: CASSLASLSYNEQFF. The nucleotide sequence is given as TGTGCCAGCAGCTTGGCCTCTCTCTCCTACAATGAGCAGTTCTTC. With the portions outside the CDR3 filled from the reference TRBV7-2 and TRBJ2-1 genes, the complete variable region becomes GAGVSQSPSNKVTEKGKDVELRCDPISGHTALYWYRQSLGQGLEFLIYFQGNSAPDKSGLPSDRFSAERTGGSVSTLTIQRTQQEDSAVYLCASSLASLSYNEQFFGPGTRLTVL.